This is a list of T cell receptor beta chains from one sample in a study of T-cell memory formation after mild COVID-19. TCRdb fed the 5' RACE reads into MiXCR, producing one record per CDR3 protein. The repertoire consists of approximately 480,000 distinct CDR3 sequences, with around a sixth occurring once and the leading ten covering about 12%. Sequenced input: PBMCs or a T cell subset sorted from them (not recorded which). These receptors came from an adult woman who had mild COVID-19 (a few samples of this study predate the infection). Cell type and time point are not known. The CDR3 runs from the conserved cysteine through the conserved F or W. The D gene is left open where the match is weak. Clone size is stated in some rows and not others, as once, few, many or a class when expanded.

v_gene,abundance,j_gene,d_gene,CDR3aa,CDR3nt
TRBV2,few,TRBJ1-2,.,CASSVDSGFYGYTF,TGTGCCAGCAGTGTGGACAGTGGGTTCTATGGCTACACCTTC
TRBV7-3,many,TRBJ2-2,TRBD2,CASSPTRTSGKSGELFF,TGTGCCAGCAGCCCTACCCGGACTAGCGGGAAAAGCGGGGAGCTGTTTTTT
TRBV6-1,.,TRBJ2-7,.,CASLRLGVSYEQYF,TGTGCCAGCCTCCGACTCGGGGTCTCCTACGAGCAGTACTTC
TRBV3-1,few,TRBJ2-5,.,CASSQEGRGKETQYF,TGTGCCAGCAGCCAAGAAGGAAGGGGAAAAGAGACCCAGTACTTC
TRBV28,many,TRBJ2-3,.,CASRAEGVADTQYF,TGTGCCAGCAGGGCGGAAGGGGTCGCAGATACGCAGTATTTT
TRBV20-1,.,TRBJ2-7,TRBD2,CSARDPTSGRAEQYF,TGCAGTGCTAGAGACCCGACTAGCGGGAGGGCCGAGCAGTACTTC
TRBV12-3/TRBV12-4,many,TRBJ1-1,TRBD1,CASSSLQGAAFF,TGTGCCAGCAGTTCGTTACAGGGGGCCGCTTTCTTT
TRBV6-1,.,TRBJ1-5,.,CASVIESNQPQHF,TGTGCCAGTGTTATTGAAAGCAATCAGCCCCAGCATTTT
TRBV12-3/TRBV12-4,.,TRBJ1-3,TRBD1,CASSRLQGVSSGNTIYF,TGTGCCAGCAGTAGGTTACAGGGGGTGAGCTCTGGAAACACCATATATTTT
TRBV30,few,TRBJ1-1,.,CAWSAYMGREKAFF,TGTGCCTGGAGTGCCTACATGGGCAGGGAAAAAGCTTTCTTT
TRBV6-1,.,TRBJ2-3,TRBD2,CASSDQRGSTDTQYF,TGTGCCAGCAGTGACCAGCGGGGTAGCACAGATACGCAGTATTTT
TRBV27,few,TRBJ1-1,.,CASSLFRGSTEAFF,TGTGCCAGCAGTTTATTTAGGGGTTCCACTGAAGCTTTCTTT
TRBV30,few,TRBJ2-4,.,CAWSVGTLAKNIQYF,TGTGCCTGGAGTGTAGGGACTTTAGCCAAAAACATTCAGTACTTC
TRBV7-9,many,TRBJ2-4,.,CASSPLGDTKNIQYF,TGTGCCAGCAGCCCCCTGGGAGATACTAAAAACATTCAGTACTTC
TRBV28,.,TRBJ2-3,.,CASSLITSSRTDTQYF,TGTGCCAGCAGTTTGATCACTAGCTCCCGCACAGATACGCAGTATTTT
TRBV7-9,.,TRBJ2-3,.,CASSPRLSDTQYF,TGTGCCAGCAGCCCCCGACTTTCAGATACGCAGTATTTT
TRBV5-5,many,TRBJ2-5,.,CASSLAGRETQYF,TGTGCCAGCAGCTTGGCAGGGAGGGAGACCCAGTACTTC
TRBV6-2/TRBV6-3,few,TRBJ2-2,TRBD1,CASSYSTGTTGELFF,TGTGCCAGCAGTTACTCGACAGGGACAACCGGGGAGCTGTTTTTT
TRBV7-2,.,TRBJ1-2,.,CASSHQGMNYGYTF,TGTGCCAGCAGCCACCAGGGGATGAACTATGGCTACACCTTC
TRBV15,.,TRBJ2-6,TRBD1,CATSRDTGGSGANVLTF,TGTGCCACCAGCAGAGACACAGGGGGGTCCGGGGCCAACGTCCTGACTTTC
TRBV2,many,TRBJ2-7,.,CASSGGGPYEQYF,TGTGCCAGCAGTGGAGGGGGACCCTACGAGCAGTACTTC
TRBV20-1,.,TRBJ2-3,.,CSARPTASHTQYF,TGCAGTGCTAGACCGACCGCTTCCCATACGCAGTATTTT
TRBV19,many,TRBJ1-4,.,CASSPFDRLTEKLFF,TGTGCCAGTAGTCCCTTCGATCGGTTAACCGAAAAACTGTTTTTT
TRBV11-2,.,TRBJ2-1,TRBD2,CASSLFPFTVSGVSYNEQFF,TGTGCCAGCAGCTTATTCCCCTTTACCGTTAGCGGGGTCTCCTACAATGAGCAGTTCTTC
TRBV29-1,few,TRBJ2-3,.,CSATPSDTQYF,TGCAGCGCCACTCCAAGCGATACGCAGTATTTT
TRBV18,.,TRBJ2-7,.,CASSPVGERGEQYF,TGTGCCAGCTCACCGGTAGGGGAGAGGGGCGAGCAGTACTTC
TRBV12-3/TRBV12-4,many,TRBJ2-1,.,CASRRWGDEQFF,TGTGCCAGCAGGCGTTGGGGGGATGAGCAGTTCTTC
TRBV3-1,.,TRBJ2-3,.,CASSQGLSDTQYF,TGTGCCAGCAGCCAGGGACTGTCAGATACGCAGTATTTT
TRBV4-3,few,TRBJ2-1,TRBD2,CASSQDDGGRYEQFF,TGCGCCAGCAGCCAAGATGACGGCGGGAGGTATGAGCAGTTCTTC
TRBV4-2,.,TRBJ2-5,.,CASSQEKGETQYF,TGTGCCAGCAGCCAAGAGAAGGGGGAGACCCAGTACTTC
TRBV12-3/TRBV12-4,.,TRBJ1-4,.,CASSTDATNEKLFF,TGTGCCAGCAGTACAGATGCAACTAATGAAAAACTGTTTTTT
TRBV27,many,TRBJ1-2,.,CASSRRGYGYTF,TGTGCCAGCAGCAGACGAGGCTATGGCTACACCTTC
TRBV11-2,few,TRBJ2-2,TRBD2,CASSLDLWELAGSGELFF,TGTGCCAGCAGCTTAGATTTATGGGAGCTAGCGGGATCCGGGGAGCTGTTTTTT
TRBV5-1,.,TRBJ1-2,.,CASSFDGGSGYTF,TGCGCCAGCAGCTTTGACGGGGGGAGTGGCTACACCTTC
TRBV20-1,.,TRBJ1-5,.,CSARARVTGRDSNQPQHF,TGCAGTGCTAGAGCCCGGGTAACAGGACGGGATAGCAATCAGCCCCAGCATTTT
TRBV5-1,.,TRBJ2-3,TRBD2,CASSPPRAGGTDTQYF,TGCGCCAGCAGCCCCCCTCGGGCGGGGGGCACAGATACGCAGTATTTT
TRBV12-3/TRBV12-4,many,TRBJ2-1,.,CASSYSRSQFF,TGTGCCAGCAGTTACAGCAGGTCGCAGTTCTTC
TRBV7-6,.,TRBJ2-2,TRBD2,CASSRTSVNTGELFF,TGTGCCAGCAGCCGGACTAGCGTTAACACCGGGGAGCTGTTTTTT
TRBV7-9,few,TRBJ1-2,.,CASSQTGTFNYGYTF,TGTGCCAGCAGCCAAACCGGGACTTTTAACTATGGCTACACCTTC